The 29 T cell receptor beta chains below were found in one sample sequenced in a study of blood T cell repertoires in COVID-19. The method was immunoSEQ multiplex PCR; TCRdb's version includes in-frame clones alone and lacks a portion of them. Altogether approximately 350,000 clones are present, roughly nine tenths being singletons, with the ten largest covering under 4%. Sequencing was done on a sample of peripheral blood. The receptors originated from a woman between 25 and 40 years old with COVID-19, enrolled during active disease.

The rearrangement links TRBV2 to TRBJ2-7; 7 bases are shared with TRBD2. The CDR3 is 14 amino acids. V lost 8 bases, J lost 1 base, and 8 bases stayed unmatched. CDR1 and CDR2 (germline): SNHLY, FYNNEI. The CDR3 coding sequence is TGTGCCAGCTCCCGGGGGAGGGAATCCTACGAGCAGTACTTC. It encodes CASSRGRESYEQYF.

CDR3 DNA: TGTGCCAGCAGCTCCCGGGGACAGGGTGCGCTTAGGGAGCAGTTCTTC. It specifies CASSSRGQGALREQFF. The chain couples TRBV11-3 to TRBJ2-1; 9 bases are a match to TRBD1. Germline V lookup: CDR1 SGHNT, CDR2 YENEEA. The length of the CDR3 is 16 residues. V gave up 4 bases and J gave up 10 bases; unmatched junction bases: 14.

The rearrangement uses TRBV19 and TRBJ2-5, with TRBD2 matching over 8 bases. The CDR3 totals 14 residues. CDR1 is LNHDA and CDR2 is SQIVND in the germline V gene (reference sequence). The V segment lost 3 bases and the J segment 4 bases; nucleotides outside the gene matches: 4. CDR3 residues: CASSMSGSRETQYF. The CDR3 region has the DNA TGTGCCAGTAGTATGAGCGGGAGCCGAGAGACCCAGTACTTC. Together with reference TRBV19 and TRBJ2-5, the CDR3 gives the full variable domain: DGGITQSPKYLFRKEGQNVTLSCEQNLNHDAMYWYRQDPGQGLRLIYYSQIVNDFQKGDIAEGYSVSREKKESFPLTVTSAQKNPTAFYLCASSMSGSRETQYFGPGTRLLVL.

CDR3 in amino acids: CASSPSPGTGEVLFF. The CDR3 nucleotides are TGTGCCAGCAGCCCTAGTCCCGGGACAGGGGAGGTTCTGTTTTTT. V is TRBV5-5 and J is TRBJ2-2, with 10 bases that match TRBD1. This CDR3 is 15 amino acids long. V gave up 4 bases and J gave up 14 bases; unmatched junction bases: 14. Germline V lookup: CDR1 SGHKS, CDR2 YYEKEE (reference sequence).

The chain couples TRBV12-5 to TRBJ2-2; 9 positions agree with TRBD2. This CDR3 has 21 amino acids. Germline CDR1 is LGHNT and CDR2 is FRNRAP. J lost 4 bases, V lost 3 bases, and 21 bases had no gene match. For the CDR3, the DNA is TGTGCTAGTGGTTTTCTTCGATCATCCTATGGGCGGGAGGGCCGCACCGGGGAGCTGTTTTTT. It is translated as CASGFLRSSYGREGRTGELFF.

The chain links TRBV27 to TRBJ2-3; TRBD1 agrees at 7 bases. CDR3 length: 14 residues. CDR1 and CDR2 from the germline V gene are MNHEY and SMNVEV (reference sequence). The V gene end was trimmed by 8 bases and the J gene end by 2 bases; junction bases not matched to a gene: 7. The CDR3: CASSRDRYTDTQYF. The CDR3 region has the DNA TGTGCCAGCTCCCGGGACAGATACACAGATACGCAGTATTTT.

CDR3 residues: CASSQDDRTDTQYF. CDR3 nucleotide sequence: TGTGCCAGCAGCCAAGATGACAGGACAGATACGCAGTATTTT. V and J are TRBV3-1 (or the pseudogene TRBV3-2) and TRBJ2-3, with D maybe TRBD1 (6 bases). The CDR3 covers 14 residues. CDR1 is LGHDT and CDR2 is YNNKEL in the germline V gene (reference sequence). V gave up 0 bases and J gave up 3 bases, with 7 bases separating them.

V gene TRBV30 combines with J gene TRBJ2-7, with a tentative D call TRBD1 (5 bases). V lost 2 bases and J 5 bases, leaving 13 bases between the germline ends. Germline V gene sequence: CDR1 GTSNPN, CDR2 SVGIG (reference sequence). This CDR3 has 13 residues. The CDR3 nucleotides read TGTGCCTGGAGTAGGGGCCGGAACGACGAGCAGTACGTC. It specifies CAWSRGRNDEQYV.

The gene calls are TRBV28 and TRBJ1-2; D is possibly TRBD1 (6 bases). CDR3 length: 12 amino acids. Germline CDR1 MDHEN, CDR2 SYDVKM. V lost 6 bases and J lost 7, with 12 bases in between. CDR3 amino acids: CASSTGKSGYTF. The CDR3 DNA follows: TGTGCCAGCAGCACAGGGAAGTCTGGCTACACCTTC.

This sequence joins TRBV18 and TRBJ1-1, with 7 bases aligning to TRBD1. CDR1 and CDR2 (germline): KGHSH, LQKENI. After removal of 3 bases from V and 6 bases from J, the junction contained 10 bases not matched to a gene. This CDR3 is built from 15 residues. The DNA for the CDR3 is TGTGCCAGCTCACCCTCCGGACAGGTTAACCCTGAAGCTTTCTTT. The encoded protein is CASSPSGQVNPEAFF.

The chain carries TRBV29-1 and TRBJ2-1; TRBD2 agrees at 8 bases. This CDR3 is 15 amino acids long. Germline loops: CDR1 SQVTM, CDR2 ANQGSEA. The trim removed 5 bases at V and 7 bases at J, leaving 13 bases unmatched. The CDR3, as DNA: TGCAGCGTTAAACGGGAGGGCCAGGGTCGGAATGAGCAGTTCTTC. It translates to CSVKREGQGRNEQFF.

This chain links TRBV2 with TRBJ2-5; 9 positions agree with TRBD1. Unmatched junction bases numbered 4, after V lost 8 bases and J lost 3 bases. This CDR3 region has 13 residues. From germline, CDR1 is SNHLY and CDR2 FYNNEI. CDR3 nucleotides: TGTGCCAGCCTCCGGGACAGGGAAGAGACCCAGTACTTC. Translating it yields CASLRDREETQYF.

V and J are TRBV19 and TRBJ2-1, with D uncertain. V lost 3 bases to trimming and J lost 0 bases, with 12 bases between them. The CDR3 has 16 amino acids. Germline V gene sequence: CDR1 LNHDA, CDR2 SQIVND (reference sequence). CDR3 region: CASSITTESSYNEQFF. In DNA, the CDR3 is TGTGCCAGTAGTATCACGACTGAAAGCTCCTACAATGAGCAGTTCTTC.

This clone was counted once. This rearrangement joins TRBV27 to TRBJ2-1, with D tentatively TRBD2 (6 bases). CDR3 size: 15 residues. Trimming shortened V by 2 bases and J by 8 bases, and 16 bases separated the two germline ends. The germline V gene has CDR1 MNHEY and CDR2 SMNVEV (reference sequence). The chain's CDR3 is CASSLGGRRVYEQFF. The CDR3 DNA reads TGTGCCAGCAGTTTAGGGGGGAGGCGTGTTTATGAGCAGTTCTTC.

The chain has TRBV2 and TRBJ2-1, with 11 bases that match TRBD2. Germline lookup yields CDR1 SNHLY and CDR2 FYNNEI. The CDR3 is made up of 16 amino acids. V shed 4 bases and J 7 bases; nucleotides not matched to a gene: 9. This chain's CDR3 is CASSAGLAGGVNEQFF. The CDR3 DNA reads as TGTGCCAGCAGTGCGGGGCTAGCGGGAGGAGTTAATGAGCAGTTCTTC.

CDR3 in DNA: TGCAGCGTTGGGCCACAGGGCCTAGGGCCCCAGCATTTT. It specifies CSVGPQGLGPQHF. The rearrangement uses TRBV29-1 and TRBJ1-5, with D possibly TRBD1 on 6 matching bases. The V and J ends lost 4 bases and 9 bases respectively, with 16 bases between them. The CDR3 is 13 residues long. Germline CDR1 and CDR2: SQVTM and ANQGSEA.

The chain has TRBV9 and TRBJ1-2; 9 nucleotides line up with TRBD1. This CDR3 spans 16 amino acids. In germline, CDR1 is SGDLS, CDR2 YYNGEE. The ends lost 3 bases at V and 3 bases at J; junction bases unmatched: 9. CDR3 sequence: CASSANQGTGYYGYTF. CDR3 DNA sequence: TGTGCCAGCAGCGCAAACCAAGGGACAGGGTACTATGGCTACACCTTC.

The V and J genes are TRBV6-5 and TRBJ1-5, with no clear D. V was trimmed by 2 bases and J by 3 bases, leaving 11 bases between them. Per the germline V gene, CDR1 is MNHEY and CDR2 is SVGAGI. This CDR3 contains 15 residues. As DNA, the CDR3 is TGTGCCAGCAGTTACGGCAGCGCGTCCAATCAGCCCCAGCATTTT. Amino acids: CASSYGSASNQPQHF.

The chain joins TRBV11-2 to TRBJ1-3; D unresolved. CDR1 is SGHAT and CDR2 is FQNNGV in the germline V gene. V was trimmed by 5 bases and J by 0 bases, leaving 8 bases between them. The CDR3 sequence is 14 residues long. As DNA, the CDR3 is TGTGCCAGCAGCCGGGTCCCCTCTGGAAACACCATATATTTT. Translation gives CASSRVPSGNTIYF.

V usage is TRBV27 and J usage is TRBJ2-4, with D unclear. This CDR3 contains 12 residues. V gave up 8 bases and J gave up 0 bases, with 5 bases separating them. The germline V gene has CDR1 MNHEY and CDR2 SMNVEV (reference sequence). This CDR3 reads CASGRAKNIQYF. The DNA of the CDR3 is TGTGCCAGCGGCCGAGCCAAAAACATTCAGTACTTC.

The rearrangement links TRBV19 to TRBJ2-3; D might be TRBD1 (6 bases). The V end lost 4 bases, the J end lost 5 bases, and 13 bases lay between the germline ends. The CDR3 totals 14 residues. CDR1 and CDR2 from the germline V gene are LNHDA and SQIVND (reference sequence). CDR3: CASSTLRRGDTQYF. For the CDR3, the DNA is TGTGCCAGTAGTACCCTGCGCAGGGGAGATACGCAGTATTTT.

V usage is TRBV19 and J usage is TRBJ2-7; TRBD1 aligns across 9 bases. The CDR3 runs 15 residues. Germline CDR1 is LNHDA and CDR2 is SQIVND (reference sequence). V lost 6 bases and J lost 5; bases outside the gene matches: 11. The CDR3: CASRQTGTGPHEQYF. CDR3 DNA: TGTGCCAGTAGGCAAACCGGGACAGGGCCCCACGAGCAGTACTTC.

CDR3 loop: CSVEDGTGFEEAFF. The CDR3 coding sequence is TGCAGCGTTGAAGACGGGACAGGGTTTGAAGAAGCTTTCTTT. The chain employs TRBV29-1 and TRBJ1-1, with TRBD1 matching over 9 bases. The CDR3 contains 14 residues. Germline V gene sequence: CDR1 SQVTM, CDR2 ANQGSEA. The V gene end was trimmed by 0 bases and the J gene end by 8 bases; junction bases not matched to a gene: 7.

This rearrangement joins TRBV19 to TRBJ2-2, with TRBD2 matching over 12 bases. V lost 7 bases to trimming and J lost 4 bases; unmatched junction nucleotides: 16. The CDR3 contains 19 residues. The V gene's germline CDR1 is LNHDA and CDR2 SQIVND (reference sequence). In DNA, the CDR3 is TGTGCCAGTATCAATCGGAGGCTAGCGGGAGGGTGGGCCACCGGGGAGCTGTTTTTT. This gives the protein CASINRRLAGGWATGELFF.

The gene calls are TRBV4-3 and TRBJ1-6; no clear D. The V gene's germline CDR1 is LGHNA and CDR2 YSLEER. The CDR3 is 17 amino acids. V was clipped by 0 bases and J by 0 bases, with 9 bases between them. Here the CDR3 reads CASSQDLHYSYNSPLHF. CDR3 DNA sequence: TGCGCCAGCAGCCAAGATCTCCACTACTCCTATAATTCACCCCTCCACTTT.

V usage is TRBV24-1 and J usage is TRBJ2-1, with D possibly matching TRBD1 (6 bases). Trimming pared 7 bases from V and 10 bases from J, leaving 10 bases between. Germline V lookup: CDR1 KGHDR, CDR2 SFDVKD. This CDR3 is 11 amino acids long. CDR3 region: CATRQGNEQFF. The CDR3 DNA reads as TGTGCCACCAGACAGGGCAACGAGCAGTTCTTC.

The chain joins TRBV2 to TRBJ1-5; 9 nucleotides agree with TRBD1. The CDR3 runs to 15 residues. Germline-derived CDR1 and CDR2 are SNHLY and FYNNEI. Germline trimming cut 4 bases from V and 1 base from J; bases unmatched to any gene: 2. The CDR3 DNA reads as TGTGCCAGCAGTGGACAGGGGGTAAGCAATCAGCCCCAGCATTTT. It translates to CASSGQGVSNQPQHF. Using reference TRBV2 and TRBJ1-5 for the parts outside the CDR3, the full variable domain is EPEVTQTPSHQVTQMGQEVILRCVPISNHLYFYWYRQILGQKVEFLVSFYNNEISEKSEIFDDQFSVERPDGSNFTLKIRSTKLEDSAMYFCASSGQGVSNQPQHFGDGTRLSIL.

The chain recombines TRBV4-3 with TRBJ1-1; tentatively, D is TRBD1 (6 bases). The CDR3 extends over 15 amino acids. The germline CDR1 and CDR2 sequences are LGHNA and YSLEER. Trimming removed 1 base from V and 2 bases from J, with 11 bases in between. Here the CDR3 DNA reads TGCGCCAGCAGCCAAGTTCCACAGGGCAACACTGAAGCTTTCTTT. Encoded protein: CASSQVPQGNTEAFF.

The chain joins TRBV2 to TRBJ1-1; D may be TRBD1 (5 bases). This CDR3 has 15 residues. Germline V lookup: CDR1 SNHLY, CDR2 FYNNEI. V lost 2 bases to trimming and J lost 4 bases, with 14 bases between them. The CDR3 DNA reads TGTGCCAGCAGTGAATCGACCGGGGGGGTCACTGAAGCTTTCTTT. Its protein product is CASSESTGGVTEAFF.